These 2 T cell receptor beta chains share one sample of origin, sequenced in a study of blood T cell repertoires in COVID-19. Using immunoSEQ multiplex PCR, the repertoire was profiled, and TCRdb retains in-frame clones only, with some absent. In the table there are about 290,000 clones, about 90% of which are singletons. Sequencing used peripheral blood. The receptors derive from a woman aged 25 to 39 with COVID-19, enrolled during active disease.

The chain couples TRBV7-9 to TRBJ1-3; maybe TRBD1 (6 bases). V was clipped by 4 bases and J by 2 bases, with 15 bases between them. Germline V gene data show CDR1 as SEHNR and CDR2 as FQNEAQ (reference sequence). CDR3 length: 16 amino acids. CDR3 coding DNA: TGTGCCAGCAGCTCCCCAGGGGTTTTACCTGGAAACACCATATATTTT. The encoded protein is CASSSPGVLPGNTIYF.

The chain combines TRBV9 with TRBJ1-2, with TRBD1 as a possible D gene (6 bases). CDR3 length: 16 amino acids. From germline, CDR1 is SGDLS and CDR2 YYNGEE. Trimming took 0 bases from V and 6 from J, leaving 18 bases between them. CDR3 amino acids: CASSVAVSGGAHGYTF. The CDR3 nucleotides are TGTGCCAGCAGCGTAGCGGTCAGTGGGGGGGCGCATGGCTACACCTTC.